This TCR beta chain was captured by sequencing in a study of OX40 agonist ivuxolimab in advanced cancers. Study context: Ivuxolimab doses were 0.01, 0.1, 0.3, 1.5, 3 or 10 mg/kg every 2 weeks. Findings and limits, study-wide: Undetermined was the antigen specificity of the expanded peripheral T cells. In general, CD8+ T cells held more expanded clones than CD4+ did, on average. Some patients who did not respond also had low normalized T-cell clonal expansion.

Trimming left V 6 bases short and J 7 bases short, with 6 bases between. The CDR3 runs to 11 residues. Germline CDR1 and CDR2: MDHEN and SYDVKM. TCRdb's copy holds only in-frame clones and misses some; the assay was immunoSEQ multiplex PCR. The data show tens of thousands of clones, with over 65% seen just once and 20% to 25% held by the top ten. As to this clone: Its antigen remains unidentified.

This receptor was identified in an adult with an advanced solid tumor such as melanoma, head and neck, liver or kidney cancer. Here the sequenced sample was CD4+ or CD8+ T cells sorted from blood, taken in a trial of the OX40 agonist ivuxolimab. The chain couples TRBV28 to TRBJ1-4, with D unclear. The CDR3 here is CASSPSEKLFF. As DNA, the CDR3 is TGTGCCAGCAGCCCCTCTGAAAAACTGTTTTTT. Full variable domain (remainder filled in from reference TRBV28 and TRBJ1-4): DVKVTQSSRYLVKRTGEKVFLECVQDMDHENMFWYRQDPGLGLRLIYFSYDVKMKEKGDIPEGYSVSREKKERFSLILESASTNQTSMYLCASSPSEKLFFGSGTQLSVL.